This T cell receptor beta chain derives from a study of post-analysis software for immune sequencing data. The CDR3 extends over 14 amino acids. Germline CDR1 and CDR2: SEHNR and FQNEAQ (reference sequence). V lost 3 bases and J lost 4, with 9 bases in between. Whole-study findings and limits: TRBV segments more frequent in patients than in controls numbered roughly 5 and included TRBV5-6, TRBV5-1 and TRBV20-1.

A note on this clonotype: The antigen is not known.

Unique molecular identifiers had been added to the TCR beta cDNA libraries. Via MiXCR, TCRdb re-called the PCR reads, giving one row per CDR3 protein. This sample has about 770,000 distinct CDR3 sequences; around 46% occur once, and the top ten carry approximately 5%. The sequencing sample was made of blood. The gene calls are TRBV7-9 and TRBJ1-4, with D possibly matching TRBD1 (5 bases). This TCR was recovered from a girl aged 5-17 years with multiple sclerosis. In DNA, the CDR3 is TGTGCCAGCAGCTTCCGGGGGGGTAATGAAAAACTGTTTTTT. This gives the protein CASSFRGGNEKLFF.